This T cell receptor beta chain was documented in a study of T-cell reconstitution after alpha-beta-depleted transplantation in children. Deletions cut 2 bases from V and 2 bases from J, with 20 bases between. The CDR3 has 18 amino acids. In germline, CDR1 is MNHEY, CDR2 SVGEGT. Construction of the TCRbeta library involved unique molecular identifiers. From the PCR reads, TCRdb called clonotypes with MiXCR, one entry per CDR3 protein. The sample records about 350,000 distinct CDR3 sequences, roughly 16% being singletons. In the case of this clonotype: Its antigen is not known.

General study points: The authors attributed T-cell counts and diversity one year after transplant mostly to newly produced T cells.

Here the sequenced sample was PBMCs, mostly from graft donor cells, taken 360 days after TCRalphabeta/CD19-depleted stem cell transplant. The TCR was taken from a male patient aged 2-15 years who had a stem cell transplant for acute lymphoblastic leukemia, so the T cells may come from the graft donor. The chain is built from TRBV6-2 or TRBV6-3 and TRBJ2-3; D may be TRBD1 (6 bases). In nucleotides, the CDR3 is TGTGCCAGCAGTTACACCGTTATAGGGGGAGAAAACACAGATACGCAGTATTTT. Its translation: CASSYTVIGGENTDTQYF.